These 30 T cell receptor beta chains originate from one sample sequenced in a study of blood T cell repertoires in COVID-19. Some clones are missing from TCRdb's copy, which holds only in-frame ones; the method was immunoSEQ multiplex PCR. The data contain some 300,000 clones, about 91% of them singletons. Sequenced sample: peripheral blood. These TCRs come from a woman in her twenties or thirties who had recovered from COVID-19.

The CDR3 region is CASSLGGGNTIYF. CDR3 in DNA: TGTGCCAGCAGTTTAGGAGGGGGCAACACCATATATTTT. This chain links TRBV28 with TRBJ1-3, with 7 bases identical to TRBD1. Per the germline V gene, CDR1 is MDHEN and CDR2 is SYDVKM. The junction had 2 bases not matched to a gene; V was cut back by 2 bases and J by 7 bases. This CDR3 spans 13 amino acids.

V usage is TRBV3-1 (or the pseudogene TRBV3-2) and J usage is TRBJ2-1; a possible D gene is TRBD2 (5 bases). V dropped 4 bases and J dropped 0 bases, with 10 bases sitting between them. This CDR3 has 15 amino acids. Germline assignment: CDR1 LGHDT and CDR2 YNNKEL (reference sequence). CDR3 in amino acids: CASSPGVSSYNEQFF. The CDR3 DNA reads TGTGCCAGCAGCCCCGGGGTGAGCTCCTACAATGAGCAGTTCTTC.

The V and J genes are TRBV28 and TRBJ1-2, with TRBD1 matching 7 bases. The CDR3 is 12 residues long. Germline V lookup: CDR1 MDHEN, CDR2 SYDVKM. J gave up 5 bases and V 7 bases, and 4 bases lay outside the gene matches. CDR3 DNA sequence: TGTGCCAGCAAGAGGGGGCAATATGGCTACACCTTC. Its protein is CASKRGQYGYTF.

The chain employs TRBV28 and TRBJ1-2; 8 positions match TRBD1. The CDR3 has 15 amino acids. The germline CDR1 and CDR2 sequences are MDHEN and SYDVKM. The ends lost 6 bases at V and 0 bases at J; junction bases unmatched: 6. CDR3 sequence: CASRRQGTSNYGYTF. The CDR3 DNA sequence: TGTGCCAGCAGACGACAGGGGACCTCTAACTATGGCTACACCTTC.

The chain has TRBV6-2 or TRBV6-3 and TRBJ2-1, with D unresolved. Germline V gives CDR1 MNHEY, CDR2 SVGEGT. Trimming took 0 bases from V and 10 from J, leaving 7 bases between them. CDR3 length: 12 residues. DNA for the CDR3: TGTGCCAGCAGTTACTCTACCAGGGAGCAGTTCTTC. Its translation is CASSYSTREQFF.

The V and J genes are TRBV6-5 and TRBJ2-7; 7 nucleotides agree with TRBD2. The CDR3 contains 14 residues. V shed 7 bases and J 0 bases; nucleotides not matched to a gene: 6. Germline CDR1 is MNHEY and CDR2 is SVGAGI. This chain's CDR3 is CASTPGGSSYEQYF. The CDR3 DNA is TGTGCCAGCACCCCGGGCGGGAGCTCCTACGAGCAGTACTTC.

This chain uses TRBV18 with TRBJ1-6; 9 nucleotides match TRBD1. The CDR3 is 15 residues long. Losses at the gene ends were 6 bases for V and 5 bases for J; bases not matched to a gene: 5. The germline CDR1 and CDR2 sequences are KGHSH and LQKENI. CDR3 sequence reads: CASSLRDRDNSPLHF. The CDR3 region has the DNA TGTGCCAGCTCGCTCCGGGACAGGGATAATTCACCCCTCCACTTT.

This clone has just one count. The chain uses TRBV7-9 and TRBJ1-2; 7 nucleotides line up with TRBD1. Germline CDR1 reads SEHNR; CDR2 reads FQNEAQ (reference sequence). Trimming removed 5 bases from V and 7 bases from J; junction bases left unmatched: 13. This CDR3 comprises 15 residues. CDR3 DNA sequence: TGTGCCAGCAGCGAACGGACAGGCCCCTATGGTGGCTACACCTTC. This encodes CASSERTGPYGGYTF.

The gene calls are TRBV5-1 and TRBJ2-2; 7 bases align to TRBD1. Germline-derived CDR1 and CDR2 are SGHRS and YFSETQ. V gave up 4 bases and J gave up 0 bases; unmatched junction bases: 9. CDR3 length: 17 residues. In nucleotides, the CDR3 is TGCGCCAGCAGCCCTAATCCTGGACAGGCGAACACCGGGGAGCTGTTTTTT. Protein product: CASSPNPGQANTGELFF. The whole variable domain, filled in from reference TRBV5-1 and TRBJ2-2, reads KAGVTQTPRYLIKTRGQQVTLSCSPISGHRSVSWYQQTPGQGLQFLFEYFSETQRNKGNFPGRFSGRQFSNSRSEMNVSTLELGDSALYLCASSPNPGQANTGELFFGEGSRLTVL.

The chain links TRBV7-9 to TRBJ1-2; D is unresolved. V was clipped by 5 bases and J by 2 bases, with 9 bases between them. Germline assignment: CDR1 SEHNR and CDR2 FQNEAQ (reference sequence). This CDR3 comprises 13 residues. The DNA of the CDR3 is TGTGCCAGCAGCCCGACTGAGAACTATGGCTACACCTTC. Protein: CASSPTENYGYTF.

CDR3 in DNA: TGTGCCAGCAGAGGGACAGGGCGGAACACTGAAGCTTTCTTT. This gives the protein CASRGTGRNTEAFF. This chain connects TRBV6-5 to TRBJ1-1; the match to TRBD1 covers 9 bases. V trimming: 6 bases; J trimming: 1 base; junction bases outside the gene matches: 3. CDR1 and CDR2 (germline): MNHEY, SVGAGI. This CDR3 spans 14 amino acids.

This clone was found a few times. The genes are TRBV7-9 and TRBJ1-5; 7 bases are shared with TRBD1. V was clipped by 1 base and J by 7 bases; unmatched bases: 7. CDR3 length equals 15 residues. CDR1 SEHNR and CDR2 FQNEAQ come from the germline V gene (reference sequence). CDR3 in DNA: TGTGCCAGCAGCTTAGGAGGAGGGGGCGTACAGCCCCAGCATTTT. Amino acid sequence: CASSLGGGGVQPQHF.

In its sample, this clone was seen once. V usage is TRBV3-1 (or the pseudogene TRBV3-2) and J usage is TRBJ2-7; 11 bases line up with TRBD2. The CDR3 sequence is 14 residues long. Germline V gene lookup returns CDR1 LGHDT and CDR2 YNNKEL (reference sequence). Germline trimming cut 3 bases from V and 2 bases from J; bases unmatched to any gene: 0. CDR3 bases: TGTGCCAGCAGCCATAGCGGGGGGGCCTACGAGCAGTACTTC. This gives the protein CASSHSGGAYEQYF.

Details on this clone: This CDR3 is also generated by other DNA sequences in the sample. This chain joins TRBV5-4 and TRBJ2-3; D unresolved. V was clipped by 4 bases and J by 2 bases, with 8 bases between them. This CDR3 region has 13 residues. Germline V gives CDR1 SGHNT, CDR2 YYREEE (reference sequence). CDR3 bases: TGTGCCAGCAGCCTTGACTCCACAGATACGCAGTATTTT. Translating it yields CASSLDSTDTQYF.

This clone was recorded a few times. The V gene is TRBV18, the J gene TRBJ1-6; TRBD1 matches at 9 bases. Germline values: CDR1 KGHSH, CDR2 LQKENI. V lost 3 bases to trimming and J lost 10 bases; unmatched junction nucleotides: 4. This CDR3 contains 14 residues. The CDR3 nucleotides are TGTGCCAGCTCACCGGGACAGGGCTACTCACCCCTCCACTTT. Amino acid sequence: CASSPGQGYSPLHF.

DNA of the CDR3: TGTGCCAGCAGTGAATCCACAGGGACCAGCCACGAGCAGTACTTC. This translates into CASSESTGTSHEQYF. V is TRBV2 and J is TRBJ2-7; possible D gene TRBD1, 6 bases. The germline V gene has CDR1 SNHLY and CDR2 FYNNEI. The CDR3 spans 15 residues. Trimming removed 2 bases from V and 5 bases from J, with 16 bases in between.

The rearrangement joins TRBV19 to TRBJ2-1, with a weak D call TRBD1 (6 bases). CDR3 size: 14 residues. Germline V lookup: CDR1 LNHDA, CDR2 SQIVND (reference sequence). Trimming took 8 bases from V and 4 from J, leaving 15 bases between them. In nucleotides, the CDR3 is TGTGCCAGTTCCCCGCAGGGGCTATACAATGAGCAGTTCTTC. As protein: CASSPQGLYNEQFF.

The chain recombines TRBV28 with TRBJ1-2; TRBD1 is a possible D gene (6 bases). Germline CDR1 MDHEN, CDR2 SYDVKM. V was pared by 6 bases and J by 4 bases, with 12 bases between. The CDR3 is made up of 13 amino acids. The DNA for the CDR3 is TGTGCCAGCAGATTGGGACACCCCTATGGCTACACCTTC. It codes for CASRLGHPYGYTF.

The chain recombines TRBV7-2 with TRBJ2-1; maybe TRBD2 (5 bases). CDR1 and CDR2 from the germline V gene are SGHTA and FQGNSA. V lost 0 bases and J 5 bases, leaving 8 bases between the germline ends. The CDR3 spans 14 residues. The CDR3 loop reads CASSLAGRHNEQFF. The CDR3, as DNA: TGTGCCAGCAGCTTAGCTGGGAGACACAATGAGCAGTTCTTC.

The V call is TRBV21-1, the J call TRBJ1-6. TRBV21-1 is termed a pseudogene. The CDR3 consists of 18 residues. In DNA form, the CDR3 reads TGTGCCAGCAGCAAAGACGAGCGATACATTTCCTATAATTCACCCCTCCACTTT. Encoded protein: CASSKDERYISYNSPLHF.

The gene calls are TRBV5-8 and TRBJ2-7, with TRBD1 matching over 10 bases. The CDR3 is 15 residues long. Per the germline V gene, CDR1 is SGHTS and CDR2 is YDEGEE. Trimming cost V 4 bases and J 3 bases; bases outside gene matches: 7. The DNA for the CDR3 is TGTGCCAGCAGCGCCGGGACAGGGGTAAACTACGAGCAGTACTTC. Amino acid sequence: CASSAGTGVNYEQYF.

The chain links TRBV9 to TRBJ1-1; 10 nucleotides line up with TRBD1. CDR1 and CDR2 from the germline V gene are SGDLS and YYNGEE. The CDR3 runs 16 residues. Trimming cost V 0 bases and J 4 bases; bases outside gene matches: 6. CDR3 sequence: CASSVGGTGDGTEAFF. The CDR3 region has the DNA TGTGCCAGCAGCGTAGGCGGGACAGGGGACGGCACTGAAGCTTTCTTT.

The genes are TRBV7-6 and TRBJ1-1; a possible D gene is TRBD1 (6 bases). This CDR3 is built from 13 residues. V was cut by 2 bases and J by 7 bases, with 11 bases left in between. CDR1 SGHVS and CDR2 FNYEAQ come from the germline V gene. The CDR3 DNA reads TGTGCCAGCAGCTTATCCATGGACAGTGAAGCTTTCTTT. Its translation is CASSLSMDSEAFF.

The V and J genes are TRBV21-1 and TRBJ2-7; TRBD1 is the table's D call and was not checked against the DNA. TRBV21-1 represents a pseudogene. The CDR3 covers 16 residues. CDR3 amino acids: CASSPRGGQGAGEQYF. The CDR3 bases are TGTGCCAGCAGCCCACGAGGAGGACAGGGTGCGGGTGAGCAGTACTTC.

CDR3 sequence: CASSFFGARTDTQYF. The CDR3 DNA follows: TGTGCCAGCAGCTTTTTTGGGGCCCGCACAGATACGCAGTATTTT. This chain links TRBV7-3 with TRBJ2-3, with D tentatively TRBD1 (5 bases). The V gene lost 3 bases and the J gene lost 1 base, with 11 bases spanning the gap. The length of the CDR3 is 15 residues. Germline CDR1 SGHTA, CDR2 FQGTGA.

This clone turned up a few times. The gene calls are TRBV27 and TRBJ2-5, with 11 positions matching TRBD2. The germline V gene has CDR1 MNHEY and CDR2 SMNVEV (reference sequence). Losses at the gene ends were 0 bases for V and 4 bases for J; bases not matched to a gene: 1. The CDR3 contains 15 residues. The CDR3 here is CASSLSGLAGETQYF. The CDR3 nucleotides are TGTGCCAGCAGTTTATCCGGACTAGCGGGAGAGACCCAGTACTTC.

This chain joins TRBV24-1 and TRBJ2-3, with 7 bases lining up with TRBD2. V lost 4 bases, J lost 1 base, and 10 bases stayed unmatched. The CDR3 covers 17 residues. Germline CDR1 KGHDR, CDR2 SFDVKD. For the CDR3, the DNA is TGTGCCACCAGTGACCACGATACTGCGGGGGGCACAGATACGCAGTATTTT. It codes for CATSDHDTAGGTDTQYF.

The CDR3 nucleotides read TGTGCCAGCAGCTTAGGGGGGCTGTCTGGGGCCAACGTCCTGACTTTC. Translating gives CASSLGGLSGANVLTF. The rearrangement links TRBV7-9 to TRBJ2-6; TRBD1 is a possible D gene (6 bases). The V gene's germline CDR1 is SEHNR and CDR2 FQNEAQ (reference sequence). CDR3 size: 16 residues. Trimming took 1 base from V and 1 from J, leaving 8 bases between them. Variable domain in full (rest from reference TRBV7-9 and TRBJ2-6): DTGVSQNPRHKITKRGQNVTFRCDPISEHNRLYWYRQTLGQGPEFLTYFQNEAQLEKSRLLSDRFSAERPKGSFSTLEIQRTEQGDSAMYLCASSLGGLSGANVLTFGAGSRLTVL.

The chain uses TRBV30 and TRBJ2-2, with D maybe TRBD1 (6 bases). The CDR3 is 14 amino acids. Trimming removed 2 bases at V and 3 bases at J, with 10 bases between. CDR1 is GTSNPN, CDR2 SVGIG, per germline (reference sequence). The CDR3 DNA reads TGTGCCTGGAGTCCGGACAGCTACACCGGGGAGCTGTTTTTT. This gives the protein CAWSPDSYTGELFF.

This clone was counted only a few times. The V gene is TRBV28, the J gene TRBJ2-2; 13 nucleotides align to TRBD2. After removal of 3 bases from V and 0 bases from J, the junction contained 7 bases not matched to a gene. This CDR3 spans 19 amino acids. Germline V CDR1 and CDR2: MDHEN, SYDVKM. Here the CDR3 reads CASSLLTSGGAPNTGELFF. Here the CDR3 DNA reads TGTGCCAGCAGTTTGCTAACTAGCGGGGGGGCGCCGAACACCGGGGAGCTGTTTTTT.